A selection of T cell receptor beta chains follows, all from one sample in a study of quantifying T cell responses using KT2 cells. TCRdb fed the UMI-ligation and nested PCR reads into MiXCR, producing one record per CDR3 protein. The data show 40,000 to 55,000 distinct CDR3 sequences, around 10% seen once. Sequencing was performed on PBMCs spiked with cells of the T cell clone KT2. The source of these receptors is a human donor. The CDR3 runs from the conserved cysteine through the conserved F or W. D genes are given only for firm matches. Only part of the rows carry a size: once, few, many, or a class if the clone is expanded.

d_gene: TRBD1
abundance: few
v_gene: TRBV20-1
j_gene: TRBJ1-2
CDR3nt: TGCAGTGCTCCCGAGAAGACAGGGGGCGCCCAAATTAACTATGGCTACACCTTC
CDR3aa: CSAPEKTGGAQINYGYTF

d_gene: TRBD1
abundance: -
v_gene: TRBV27
j_gene: TRBJ1-2
CDR3nt: TGTGCCAGCAGTTTATCGGGGACAGTCTCCTATGGCTACACCTTC
CDR3aa: CASSLSGTVSYGYTF

d_gene: TRBD2
abundance: -
v_gene: TRBV6-2/TRBV6-3
j_gene: TRBJ2-7
CDR3nt: TGTGCCAGCAGTACCCACTCTGGAGCGGGCGGGAGGGCCTACGAGCAGTACTTC
CDR3aa: CASSTHSGAGGRAYEQYF

d_gene: TRBD1
abundance: -
v_gene: TRBV7-9
j_gene: TRBJ1-3
CDR3nt: TGTGCCAGCGCCAGAACAGGGGGCTCTGGAAACACCATATATTTT
CDR3aa: CASARTGGSGNTIYF

d_gene: TRBD1
abundance: -
v_gene: TRBV27
j_gene: TRBJ2-7
CDR3nt: TGTGCCAGCAGTTGGACCGGGACAGGTTCCTACGAGCAGTACTTC
CDR3aa: CASSWTGTGSYEQYF

d_gene: -
abundance: -
v_gene: TRBV19
j_gene: TRBJ1-5
CDR3nt: TGTGCCAGTAGTATAGATCTGAACGCGCCCCAGCATTTT
CDR3aa: CASSIDLNAPQHF

d_gene: -
abundance: few
v_gene: TRBV6-5
j_gene: TRBJ2-5
CDR3nt: TGTGCCAGCAGCTCACCTGGAGGGGCCCGTCAAGAGACCCAGTACTTC
CDR3aa: CASSSPGGARQETQYF

d_gene: -
abundance: -
v_gene: TRBV30
j_gene: TRBJ1-1
CDR3nt: TGTGCCTGGAGTGTAACCGCCCACACTGAAGCTTTCTTT
CDR3aa: CAWSVTAHTEAFF

d_gene: -
abundance: few
v_gene: TRBV7-3
j_gene: TRBJ2-6
CDR3nt: TGTGCCAGCAGCTTAGATGCCTCTGGGGCCAACGTCCTGACTTTC
CDR3aa: CASSLDASGANVLTF

d_gene: -
abundance: few
v_gene: TRBV6-5
j_gene: TRBJ1-6
CDR3nt: TGTGCCAGCAGTTACTCGAGCTCTATTGATAATTCACCCCTCCACTTT
CDR3aa: CASSYSSSIDNSPLHF

d_gene: TRBD2
abundance: few
v_gene: TRBV2
j_gene: TRBJ2-4
CDR3nt: TGTGCCAGCAGAGCGGGACTAGCGGGGGGAAACATTCAGTACTTC
CDR3aa: CASRAGLAGGNIQYF

d_gene: TRBD2
abundance: -
v_gene: TRBV20-1
j_gene: TRBJ2-1
CDR3nt: TGCAGTGCAAGAGTGCCAGCGGGAGGGTTCTACAATGAGCAGTTCTTC
CDR3aa: CSARVPAGGFYNEQFF

d_gene: -
abundance: many
v_gene: TRBV5-1
j_gene: TRBJ2-7
CDR3nt: TGCGCCAGCAGCCCCCGTGCCGGGAGTAGCGACGAGCAGTACTTC
CDR3aa: CASSPRAGSSDEQYF

d_gene: -
abundance: -
v_gene: TRBV10-1
j_gene: TRBJ2-3
CDR3nt: TGCGCCAGCAGTGAAGCTGATACGCAGTATTTT
CDR3aa: CASSEADTQYF

d_gene: -
abundance: -
v_gene: TRBV7-8
j_gene: TRBJ2-7
CDR3nt: TGTGCCAGCACCCTCCGCCAGGGGGGCCTAGCCTACGAGCAGTACTTC
CDR3aa: CASTLRQGGLAYEQYF

d_gene: -
abundance: many
v_gene: TRBV6-2/TRBV6-3
j_gene: TRBJ1-1
CDR3nt: TGTGCCAGCAGTGGGGCAGTAGGAGGGAAGAACACTGAAGCTTTCTTT
CDR3aa: CASSGAVGGKNTEAFF

d_gene: -
abundance: -
v_gene: TRBV7-2
j_gene: TRBJ1-5
CDR3nt: TGTGCCAGCAGAGACAGGATTAATCAGCCCCAGCATTTT
CDR3aa: CASRDRINQPQHF

d_gene: -
abundance: -
v_gene: TRBV29-1
j_gene: TRBJ1-2
CDR3nt: TGCAGCGTTGAACAACAGGGTCACTATGGCTACACCTTC
CDR3aa: CSVEQQGHYGYTF

d_gene: TRBD1
abundance: few
v_gene: TRBV12-3/TRBV12-4
j_gene: TRBJ1-6
CDR3nt: TGTGCCAGCAGGGCCGACCGGACAGGTCGGGACCCCCTCCACTTT
CDR3aa: CASRADRTGRDPLHF

d_gene: -
abundance: -
v_gene: TRBV6-2/TRBV6-3
j_gene: TRBJ1-1
CDR3nt: TGTGCCAGCAGTTACTCGTCAGGGGCAAGGAACACTGAAGCTTTCTTT
CDR3aa: CASSYSSGARNTEAFF

d_gene: -
abundance: many
v_gene: TRBV5-1
j_gene: TRBJ2-7
CDR3nt: TGCGCCAGCAGCTTGGCCGGGATGAGGGAGCAGTACTTC
CDR3aa: CASSLAGMREQYF

d_gene: TRBD1
abundance: few
v_gene: TRBV6-5
j_gene: TRBJ1-2
CDR3nt: TGTGCCAGCAGCAGACAGGGGGCCTATGGCTACACCTTC
CDR3aa: CASSRQGAYGYTF

d_gene: TRBD1
abundance: many
v_gene: TRBV5-1
j_gene: TRBJ2-1
CDR3nt: TGCGCCAGCAGCTTGGCCGACAGGGATACCAATGAGCAGTTCTTC
CDR3aa: CASSLADRDTNEQFF

d_gene: -
abundance: few
v_gene: TRBV7-9
j_gene: TRBJ1-6
CDR3nt: TGTGCCAGCAGCTCGCGGACTAACTCACCCCTCCACTTT
CDR3aa: CASSSRTNSPLHF

d_gene: -
abundance: many
v_gene: TRBV6-5
j_gene: TRBJ2-2
CDR3nt: TGTGCCAGCAGTTACACTTGGCAAACAGGGAACACCGGGGAGCTGTTTTTT
CDR3aa: CASSYTWQTGNTGELFF

d_gene: -
abundance: -
v_gene: TRBV4-1
j_gene: TRBJ1-1
CDR3nt: TGCGCCAGCAGCCAAGCCGTGACGGAGAACACTGAAGCTTTCTTT
CDR3aa: CASSQAVTENTEAFF

d_gene: -
abundance: -
v_gene: TRBV12-3/TRBV12-4
j_gene: TRBJ1-6
CDR3nt: TGTGCCAGCAGTTTAGCTCCCTCACCCCTCCACTTT
CDR3aa: CASSLAPSPLHF

d_gene: -
abundance: -
v_gene: TRBV28
j_gene: TRBJ2-3
CDR3nt: TGTGCCAGCAGTTTAAGAGTCGGGAACACAGATACGCAGTATTTT
CDR3aa: CASSLRVGNTDTQYF

d_gene: TRBD1
abundance: few
v_gene: TRBV2
j_gene: TRBJ1-2
CDR3nt: TGTGCCAGCAAAGGACAGGGCGGCCTCCGCGAGGGTGGCTACACCTTC
CDR3aa: CASKGQGGLREGGYTF

d_gene: TRBD1
abundance: few
v_gene: TRBV7-8
j_gene: TRBJ1-5
CDR3nt: TGTGCCAGCAGCTTCCTGCCGGACAGGGGGCTCCAGCCCCAGCATTTT
CDR3aa: CASSFLPDRGLQPQHF

d_gene: -
abundance: -
v_gene: TRBV6-5
j_gene: TRBJ1-4
CDR3nt: TGTGCCAGCAGGCCACGGGACAATCCTAATGAAAAACTGTTTTTT
CDR3aa: CASRPRDNPNEKLFF

d_gene: -
abundance: -
v_gene: TRBV7-9
j_gene: TRBJ2-7
CDR3nt: TGTGCCAGGGGGGAGACTGCCCGTCCCTACGAGCAGTACTTC
CDR3aa: CARGETARPYEQYF

d_gene: -
abundance: few
v_gene: TRBV2
j_gene: TRBJ2-7
CDR3nt: TGTGCCAGCAGCCAGGACATGCGCCACGAGCAGTACTTC
CDR3aa: CASSQDMRHEQYF

d_gene: -
abundance: many
v_gene: TRBV29-1
j_gene: TRBJ2-1
CDR3nt: TGCAGCGTTGAAATAAACTTACCGGGACCAAACAATGAGCAGTTCTTC
CDR3aa: CSVEINLPGPNNEQFF

d_gene: -
abundance: few
v_gene: TRBV27
j_gene: TRBJ1-1
CDR3nt: TGTGCCAGCAGTTTATCTCCGGGAAACTTGGCTGAAGCTTTCTTT
CDR3aa: CASSLSPGNLAEAFF

d_gene: -
abundance: -
v_gene: TRBV2
j_gene: TRBJ1-3
CDR3nt: TGTGCCAGCAATCAGGGAAACACCATATATTTT
CDR3aa: CASNQGNTIYF

d_gene: -
abundance: few
v_gene: TRBV12-3/TRBV12-4
j_gene: TRBJ1-3
CDR3nt: TGTGCCAGCAGGACACCCTCTGGAAACACCATATATTTT
CDR3aa: CASRTPSGNTIYF

d_gene: -
abundance: -
v_gene: TRBV4-1
j_gene: TRBJ2-1
CDR3nt: TGCGCCAGCAGCCAAGTCCTAGCCAATGAGCAGTTCTTC
CDR3aa: CASSQVLANEQFF

d_gene: -
abundance: -
v_gene: TRBV15
j_gene: TRBJ1-1
CDR3nt: TGTGCCACCAGCAGACAGGGTAACACTGAAGCTTTCTTT
CDR3aa: CATSRQGNTEAFF

d_gene: -
abundance: few
v_gene: TRBV4-3
j_gene: TRBJ2-7
CDR3nt: TGCGCCAGCAGCCAAGATCGCTATGGGACACTCTACGAGCAGTACTTC
CDR3aa: CASSQDRYGTLYEQYF

d_gene: -
abundance: few
v_gene: TRBV30
j_gene: TRBJ1-1
CDR3nt: TGTGCCTGGAGTACGAAGGGCCCTATGAACACTGAAGCTTTCTTT
CDR3aa: CAWSTKGPMNTEAFF

d_gene: -
abundance: few
v_gene: TRBV10-3
j_gene: TRBJ2-3
CDR3nt: TGTGCCATCAGTGGCGGGGGCGTAGATACGCAGTATTTT
CDR3aa: CAISGGGVDTQYF

d_gene: TRBD2
abundance: -
v_gene: TRBV24-1
j_gene: TRBJ2-3
CDR3nt: TGTGCCACCAGTGAAACCGGGACTAGAGGAGATACGCAGTATTTT
CDR3aa: CATSETGTRGDTQYF

d_gene: -
abundance: few
v_gene: TRBV2
j_gene: TRBJ1-3
CDR3nt: TGTGCCAGCAGTGAAGAGGCGGAAGGAAACACCATATATTTT
CDR3aa: CASSEEAEGNTIYF

d_gene: TRBD1
abundance: few
v_gene: TRBV27
j_gene: TRBJ1-6
CDR3nt: TGTGCCAGCTCCATACAGGGGGTCTTGAGTAATTCACCCCTCCACTTT
CDR3aa: CASSIQGVLSNSPLHF

d_gene: TRBD1
abundance: -
v_gene: TRBV5-5
j_gene: TRBJ2-6
CDR3nt: TGTGCCAGCAGCTTGGCCCAACAGGGGGCAACTGGGGCCAACGTCCTGACTTTC
CDR3aa: CASSLAQQGATGANVLTF

d_gene: -
abundance: -
v_gene: TRBV6-1
j_gene: TRBJ1-4
CDR3nt: TGTGCCAGCAGTGAAGCACGGTTGACTAATGAAAAACTGTTTTTT
CDR3aa: CASSEARLTNEKLFF

d_gene: TRBD1
abundance: few
v_gene: TRBV7-2
j_gene: TRBJ2-7
CDR3nt: TGTGCCAGCAGCCGAACCCGGGACAGCTACGAGCAGTACTTC
CDR3aa: CASSRTRDSYEQYF

d_gene: -
abundance: few
v_gene: TRBV29-1
j_gene: TRBJ1-2
CDR3nt: TGCAGCGTTGGTCTCGATGGTGGCTACACCTTC
CDR3aa: CSVGLDGGYTF

d_gene: -
abundance: -
v_gene: TRBV25-1
j_gene: TRBJ1-4
CDR3nt: TGTGCCAGCAGTGATACGCGAACTTCAACTAATGAAAAACTGTTTTTT
CDR3aa: CASSDTRTSTNEKLFF